The clone carrying this TCR beta chain was found many times. This record belongs to a study of regulatory T cells in long-lasting Graves disease. The time point: newly diagnosed GD, antithyroid drugs for less than 3 months. The TCR library was made from RNA that had been extracted from PBMCs in TRIzol. In building TCR beta libraries, iRepertoire HTBI primers were used together with Arm-PCR of CDR3 regions. Per the authors' pipeline: Overall, samples carried some 67 TRBV and 14 TRBJ segments. In TCRdb, the multiplex PCR reads were re-called with MiXCR into one record per CDR3 protein. TCRdb assigned the V and J calls; the authors' analysis was not used. This table has 320,000 or so distinct CDR3 sequences, approximately 20% appearing once. The TCR was taken from a female donor with Graves disease. The source was peripheral blood mononuclear cells (PBMCs), collected at new diagnosis, from a patient treated with antithyroid drugs.

CDR3 sequence (DNA): TGTGCCAGCAGCAGCCGGGACAGGGGTTACGAGCAGTACTTC. Translation: CASSSRDRGYEQYF. The V gene is TRBV5-4, the J gene TRBJ2-7; 10 nucleotides line up with TRBD1. V dropped 4 bases and J dropped 4; count of bases not matched to a gene: 5. CDR3 length equals 14 residues. Germline lookup yields CDR1 SGHNT and CDR2 YYREEE (reference sequence).